The entry below gives a single T cell receptor beta chain sequence along with its context. Trimming pared 4 bases from V and 8 bases from J, leaving 18 bases between. CDR3 length: 15 amino acids. Germline V CDR1 and CDR2: SGHDT, YYEEEE. Membership in each cohort depended on participant-reported clinical history. This entry belongs to a study of blood T cell repertoires in COVID-19. About the study: T cells, B-cell-depleted T cells, or PBMCs supplied cDNA or gDNA.

Per the study methods: Reference gene primer amplification in the assay estimated nucleated cell counts. Only in-frame clones appear in the TCRdb table, and some are missing; sequencing was by immunoSEQ multiplex PCR. V and J calls and clone size are given by that table; D and trimming were obtained from the DNA. The sample carries 200,000 or so clones, nearly 90% recorded once. Sequencing was performed on PBMCs or T cells enriched from blood (not recorded which). The chain links TRBV5-6 to TRBJ1-4, with D possibly matching TRBD1 (6 bases). The sequence came from a man aged 25 to 40 who had recovered from COVID-19. The CDR3 spells CASSMKGGLGEKLFF. CDR3 bases: TGTGCCAGCAGCATGAAAGGGGGTTTGGGAGAAAAACTGTTTTTT.